This T cell receptor beta chain originates from a study of CD8+ T cells in alopecia areata (dated by TCRdb to between 2018 and 2020). For the study in its entirety: The treated patients took part in an open-label pilot trial in which moderate-to-severe alopecia areata was treated with oral tofacitinib at 5 to 10 mg twice daily. Tofacitinib was administered for 6 to 18 months, and 6 months of follow-up off drug were then conducted to assess delayed response and recurrence. Disease severity in treated patients was measured with the SALT score, which quantifies the percentage of affected scalp surface area. High-throughput TCRbeta sequencing was used to examine T cell clonal expansion in alopecia areata in both the C3H/HeJ mouse model and human patients. On the human side, TCRbeta sequencing was run on scalp tissue and on sorted CD4+ and CD8+ peripheral blood T cells from healthy controls and from alopecia areata patients with either patchy or totalis/universalis disease. Patients on tofacitinib were biopsied at baseline and after 4 and 24 weeks of treatment, and several of the patients also had a later scalp biopsy. Clonality in the scalp was compared among normal scalp (n=4), patchy alopecia areata scalp (n=8), and alopecia totalis/universalis scalp (n=8). RNA came from the PAXgene miRNA kit for fixed scalp, the miRNeasy kit for PBMCs, and the RNeasy kit for mouse skin. Amplification of TCRbeta CDR3 regions was done by immunoSEQ multiplex PCR using 35 Vbeta forward primers and 13 Jbeta reverse primers.

Library preparation used the immunoSEQ multiplex PCR assay. For TCR sequencing, RNA was extracted from every sample and reverse transcribed into cDNA to serve as template. First-strand cDNA was synthesized with SuperScript III using a 2:1 mix of oligo-dT and random hexamers. A synthetic immune receptor repertoire was used to measure amplification bias, and any remaining bias was corrected computationally. Regarding the original processing steps: After raw reads were preprocessed to remove errors, the CDR3 was defined following IMGT conventions as running from the conserved cysteine to phenylalanine. Clonality was computed by normalizing Shannon entropy by log2 of the number of productive unique TCRs and subtracting the result from 1. Scalp TCRbeta sequences were cross-referenced with sorted blood CD4 and CD8 repertoires so that the CD4 or CD8 identity of scalp clones could be inferred. TCRdb carries this immuneACCESS record with in-frame sequences only. Its versions omit some clonotypes, under half of them owing to an unresolved V gene in the studies checked, with the rest unexplained. V and J calls and clone size follow that table, whereas D and trimming were derived from the DNA. The sample contains approximately 170,000 clones, 60% to 70% of them found a single time. 0.65% to 0.7% of the sample goes to the ten largest clones.

The germline V gene yields SGHRS for CDR1 and YFSETQ for CDR2. The V end loses 0 bases and the J end loses 4 bases, and a stretch of 8 bases separates them. The CDR3 spans 14 residues, from the cysteine through the phenylalanine. Only the CDR3 part of the read is kept: 42 bases, read in frame from the first base. The time point label of this sample denotes: roughly 27 days on oral tofacitinib. What the treatment or condition label conveys for this sample: oral pan-JAK inhibitor, 5-10 mg twice daily. Lesional scalp punch biopsies and peripheral blood were collected from alopecia areata patients. PBMCs were isolated by density centrifugation and stained for CD3, CD4 and CD8, and CD4+ and CD8+ T cells were sorted on a FACSAria. Beyond this particular receptor, the publication reports: TCR sequences shared between patients were less clear than in mice, possibly partly because of HLA diversity in the patient population. During tofacitinib treatment, many expanded lesional clones stuck around in both scalp and blood, and this persistence may partly explain why relapse happens after treatment is stopped. Lesional scalp, especially in alopecia totalis/universalis, showed higher clonality and more expanded CD8+ clones than normal scalp, suggesting antigenic drive. Unlike mouse skin, which is dominated by gammadelta T cells, normal human skin has resident alphabeta T cells that are also sequenced, and this complicates analysis of the scalp TCR repertoire. Tofacitinib significantly lowered scalp clonality and the number of expanded CD8+ clones among the top 100 scalp clones. Because the treated cohort was small and included a single nonresponder, larger studies are needed to assess links between baseline CD8+ expansion and response.

Points on this clone: The antigen this receptor binds is unknown. No base qualities exist here, and no much larger clone lies one base off it.

Sequenced here: CD4+ T cells sorted from blood, sampled at week 4, from a patient treated with tofacitinib. This chain joins TRBV5-1 to TRBJ1-5; a confident D gene designation cannot be given. This clonotype was sampled from a human donor with alopecia areata. Here the CDR3 is given as CASSLEGFNQPQHF. The nucleotide sequence is given as TGCGCCAGCAGCTTGGAAGGGTTTAATCAGCCCCAGCATTTT.